One T cell receptor beta chain is described in this entry. What it binds is not known. This sample is part of a study of cytomegalovirus exposure and HLA in healthy donors. Notes on the study in general: Overall, approximately 180 TCR beta chains were annotated as cytomegalovirus-associated. In an earlier analysis, productive rearrangement rates for most beta V segments clustered near 87% or 30%.

CDR3 size: 16 residues. Germline CDR1 SGHTS, CDR2 YDEGEE. J was trimmed by 6 bases and V by 2 bases; bases with no gene match: 12. The PCR made use of 60 Vbeta and 13 Jbeta primers. Assay used: immunoSEQ multiplex PCR; TCRdb lists only in-frame clones, some missing. The sample has over 150,000 clones, 60% to 85% seen once. The sequence was obtained from a woman aged 18-29 years in good health and CMV-seronegative. The chain recombines TRBV5-8 with TRBJ1-1; 8 bases fit TRBD1. The sample was PBMCs. The CDR3 is CASSFSGTGGGAEAFF. In DNA form, the CDR3 reads TGTGCCAGCAGCTTCTCCGGGACAGGTGGAGGAGCTGAAGCTTTCTTT.